This T cell receptor (beta chain) was observed in a study of cytomegalovirus exposure and HLA in healthy donors. Findings of the study overall: In an earlier analysis, in approximately 630 donors, most V segments appeared productive either ~87% or ~30% of the time.

In regard to this clone: As yet, its antigen is unknown.

This PCR relied on a set of 60 Vbeta primers and 13 Jbeta primers. Here immunoSEQ multiplex PCR was the method, and the copy in TCRdb shows in-frame clones only, minus some. The sample shows 110,000 to 150,000 clones, approximately 82% of them seen only once. The receptor was derived from a woman in her fifties or sixties in good health and CMV-seropositive. The sample was PBMCs.

Written as DNA, the CDR3 is TGTGCCAGCAGCAATGTAAACTCAGGGGGCATTCAGTACTTC. It codes for CASSNVNSGGIQYF. The V gene is TRBV7-2, the J gene TRBJ2-4; 7 bases agree with TRBD1. Germline trimming cut 5 bases from V and 9 bases from J; bases unmatched to any gene: 10. This CDR3 has 14 amino acids. Germline V gene lookup returns CDR1 SGHTA and CDR2 FQGNSA.